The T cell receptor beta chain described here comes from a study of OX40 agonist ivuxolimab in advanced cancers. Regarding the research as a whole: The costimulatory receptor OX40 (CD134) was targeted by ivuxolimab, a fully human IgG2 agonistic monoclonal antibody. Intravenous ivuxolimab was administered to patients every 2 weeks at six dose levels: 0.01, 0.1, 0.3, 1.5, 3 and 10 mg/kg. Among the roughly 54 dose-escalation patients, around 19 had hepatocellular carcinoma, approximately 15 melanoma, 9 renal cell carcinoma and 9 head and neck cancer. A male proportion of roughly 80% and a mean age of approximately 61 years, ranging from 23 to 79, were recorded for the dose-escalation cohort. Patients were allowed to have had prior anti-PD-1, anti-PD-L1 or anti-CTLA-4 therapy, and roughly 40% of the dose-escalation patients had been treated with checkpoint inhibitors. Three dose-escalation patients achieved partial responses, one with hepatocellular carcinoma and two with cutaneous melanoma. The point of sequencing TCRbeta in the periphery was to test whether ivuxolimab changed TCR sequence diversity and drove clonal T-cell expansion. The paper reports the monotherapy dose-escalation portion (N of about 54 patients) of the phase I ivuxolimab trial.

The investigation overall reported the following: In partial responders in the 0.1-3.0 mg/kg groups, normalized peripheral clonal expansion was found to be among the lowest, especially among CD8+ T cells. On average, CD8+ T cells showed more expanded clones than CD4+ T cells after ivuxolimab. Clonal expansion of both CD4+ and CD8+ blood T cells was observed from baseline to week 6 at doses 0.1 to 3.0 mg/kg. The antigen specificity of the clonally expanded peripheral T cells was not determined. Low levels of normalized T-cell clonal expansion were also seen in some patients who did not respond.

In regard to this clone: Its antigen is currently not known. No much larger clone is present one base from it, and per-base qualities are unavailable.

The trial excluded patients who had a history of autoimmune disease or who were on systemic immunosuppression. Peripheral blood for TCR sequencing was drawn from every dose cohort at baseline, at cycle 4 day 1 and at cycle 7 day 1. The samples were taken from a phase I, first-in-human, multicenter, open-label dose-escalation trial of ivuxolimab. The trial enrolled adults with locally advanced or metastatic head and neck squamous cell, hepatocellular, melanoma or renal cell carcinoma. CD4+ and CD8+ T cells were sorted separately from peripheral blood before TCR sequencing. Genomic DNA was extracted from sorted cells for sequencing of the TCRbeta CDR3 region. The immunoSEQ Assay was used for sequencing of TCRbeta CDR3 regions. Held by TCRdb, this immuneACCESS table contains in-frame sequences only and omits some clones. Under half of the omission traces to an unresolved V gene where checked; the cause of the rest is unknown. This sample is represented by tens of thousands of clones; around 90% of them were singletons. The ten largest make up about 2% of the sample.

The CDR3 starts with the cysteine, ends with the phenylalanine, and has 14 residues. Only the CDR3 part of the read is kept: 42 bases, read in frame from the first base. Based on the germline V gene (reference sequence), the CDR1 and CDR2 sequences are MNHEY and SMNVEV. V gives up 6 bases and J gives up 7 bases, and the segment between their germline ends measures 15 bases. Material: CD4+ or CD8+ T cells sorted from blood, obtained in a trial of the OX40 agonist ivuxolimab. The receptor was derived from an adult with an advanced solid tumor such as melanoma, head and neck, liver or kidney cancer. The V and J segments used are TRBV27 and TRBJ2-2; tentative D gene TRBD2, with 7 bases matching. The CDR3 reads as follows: CASRDKGGVGELFF. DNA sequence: TGTGCCAGCAGGGACAAGGGGGGGGTCGGGGAGCTGTTTTTT.